Listed below are T cell receptor beta chains from one sample, sequenced in a study of shared T cell receptors in the human thymus. Some clones are missing from TCRdb's copy, which holds only in-frame ones; the method was immunoSEQ multiplex PCR. The sample includes 500,000 to 750,000 clones, 88% seen only once; the top ten take around 0.0099%. These sequences were also reported in another study, on human thymus T cells.

The specimen was thymocytes. The receptors come from a boy under three years old with a congenital heart defect. Each CDR3 is given with its conserved first and last residue. D genes are given only for firm matches. Clone size, where shown, is once, few, many, or a class for clones that have expanded.

V: TRBV29-1
J: TRBJ2-4
D: TRBD1
size: .
CDR3: CSVLWDRPAKNIQYF
DNA: TGCAGCGTCCTCTGGGACAGGCCCGCCAAAAACATTCAGTACTTC

V: TRBV10-1
J: TRBJ1-2
D: TRBD1
size: once
CDR3: CASSGGQGGYGYTF
DNA: TGCGCCAGCAGTGGAGGACAGGGCGGCTATGGCTACACCTTC

V: TRBV9
J: TRBJ2-5
D: .
size: .
CDR3: CASSRGRQETQYF
DNA: TGTGCCAGCTCCAGGGGCAGGCAAGAGACCCAGTACTTC

V: TRBV11-2
J: TRBJ2-5
D: TRBD2
size: few
CDR3: CASSLLLAEYQETQYF
DNA: TGTGCCAGCAGCTTACTCCTAGCGGAGTACCAAGAGACCCAGTACTTC

V: TRBV11-3
J: TRBJ2-7
D: TRBD2
size: .
CDR3: CASSLSGRGYEQYF
DNA: TGTGCCAGCAGCTTAAGCGGGAGGGGCTACGAGCAGTACTTC

V: TRBV4-2
J: TRBJ2-5
D: TRBD1
size: .
CDR3: CASSQVGQGEYQETQYF
DNA: TGTGCCAGCAGCCAAGTGGGGCAGGGGGAATACCAAGAGACCCAGTACTTC

V: TRBV10-3
J: TRBJ1-1
D: TRBD1
size: .
CDR3: CAIRGTGGFTEAFF
DNA: TGTGCCATCAGGGGGACAGGGGGATTCACTGAAGCTTTCTTT

V: TRBV6-1
J: TRBJ1-5
D: .
size: .
CDR3: CASSVNQPQHF
DNA: TGTGCCAGCAGCGTCAATCAGCCCCAGCATTTT

V: TRBV18
J: TRBJ1-1
D: TRBD1
size: .
CDR3: CASSPSGQMNTEAFF
DNA: TGTGCCAGCTCACCTTCGGGACAGATGAACACTGAAGCTTTCTTT

V: TRBV25-1
J: TRBJ1-1
D: .
size: .
CDR3: CASSEGLRNTEAFF
DNA: TGTGCCAGCAGTGAGGGACTGCGGAACACTGAAGCTTTCTTT

V: TRBV11-3
J: TRBJ2-7
D: TRBD2
size: .
CDR3: CASSAPTSGASSYEQYF
DNA: TGTGCCAGCAGCGCCCCGACTAGCGGGGCCAGCTCCTACGAGCAGTACTTC

V: TRBV27
J: TRBJ2-5
D: TRBD1
size: .
CDR3: CASSFLPGQGQETQYF
DNA: TGTGCCAGCAGTTTCCTGCCGGGACAGGGCCAAGAGACCCAGTACTTC

V: TRBV27
J: TRBJ1-1
D: .
size: .
CDR3: CASSFRSGQGKPMNTEAFF
DNA: TGTGCCAGCAGTTTTCGGTCCGGTCAGGGGAAACCGATGAACACTGAAGCTTTCTTT

V: TRBV10-3
J: TRBJ2-1
D: TRBD2
size: .
CDR3: CAISEHREAAYNEQFF
DNA: TGTGCCATCAGTGAACATCGGGAGGCCGCCTACAATGAGCAGTTCTTC

V: TRBV30
J: TRBJ1-5
D: .
size: .
CDR3: CAWSIKGYSNQPQHF
DNA: TGTGCCTGGAGTATTAAGGGGTATAGCAATCAGCCCCAGCATTTT

V: TRBV11-1
J: TRBJ2-7
D: TRBD2
size: .
CDR3: CASSPGTSGELYEQYF
DNA: TGTGCCAGCAGCCCAGGGACTAGCGGAGAACTCTACGAGCAGTACTTC

V: TRBV5-8
J: TRBJ2-3
D: TRBD1
size: .
CDR3: CASSSPQGSPTDTQYF
DNA: TGTGCCAGCAGCAGTCCACAGGGGTCACCTACAGATACGCAGTATTTT

V: TRBV11-3
J: TRBJ1-4
D: .
size: .
CDR3: CASSYTLGQPEKLFF
DNA: TGTGCCAGCAGCTACACACTTGGACAACCAGAAAAACTGTTTTTT

V: TRBV2
J: TRBJ1-2
D: .
size: .
CDR3: CASSTPDSDHLNGYTF
DNA: TGTGCCAGCAGTACCCCGGACAGCGATCACCTCAACGGCTACACCTTC

V: TRBV4-2
J: TRBJ2-7
D: TRBD2
size: once
CDR3: CASSQDTGGLAGWEQYF
DNA: TGTGCCAGCAGCCAAGATACCGGGGGACTAGCGGGTTGGGAGCAGTACTTC

V: TRBV10-3
J: TRBJ2-7
D: .
size: .
CDR3: CAISELGHSYEQYF
DNA: TGTGCCATCAGTGAGTTGGGACATTCCTACGAGCAGTACTTC

V: TRBV5-1
J: TRBJ2-1
D: TRBD2
size: .
CDR3: CASSYGLAGGPGEQFF
DNA: TGCGCCAGCAGCTACGGACTAGCGGGAGGGCCAGGTGAGCAGTTCTTC

V: TRBV7-7
J: TRBJ2-1
D: TRBD1
size: .
CDR3: CASSCLPGQGRNEQFF
DNA: TGTGCCAGCAGCTGCCTGCCGGGACAGGGGCGCAATGAGCAGTTCTTC

V: TRBV6-5
J: TRBJ2-1
D: .
size: .
CDR3: CASSYSGGKAYNEQFF
DNA: TGTGCCAGCAGTTACTCGGGCGGGAAGGCCTACAATGAGCAGTTCTTC

V: TRBV28
J: TRBJ2-7
D: TRBD1
size: .
CDR3: CASSLRQGTHEQYF
DNA: TGTGCCAGCAGTCTGCGACAGGGTACGCACGAGCAGTACTTC

V: TRBV4-2
J: TRBJ2-7
D: .
size: .
CDR3: CASSQDLGHYYEQYF
DNA: TGTGCCAGCAGCCAAGATCTGGGCCATTACTACGAGCAGTACTTC